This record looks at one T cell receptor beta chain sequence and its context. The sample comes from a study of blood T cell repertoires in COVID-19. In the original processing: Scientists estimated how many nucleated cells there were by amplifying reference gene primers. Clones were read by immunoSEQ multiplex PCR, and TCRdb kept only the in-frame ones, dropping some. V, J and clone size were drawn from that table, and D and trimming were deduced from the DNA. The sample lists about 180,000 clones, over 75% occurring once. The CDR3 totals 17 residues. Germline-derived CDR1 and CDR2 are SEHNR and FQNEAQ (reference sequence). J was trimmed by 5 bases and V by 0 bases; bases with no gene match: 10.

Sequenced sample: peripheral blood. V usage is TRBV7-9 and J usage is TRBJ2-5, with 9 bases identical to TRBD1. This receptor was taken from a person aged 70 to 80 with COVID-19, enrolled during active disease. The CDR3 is CASSLALPGQGWETQYF. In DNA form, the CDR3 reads TGTGCCAGCAGCTTAGCTCTACCGGGACAGGGATGGGAGACCCAGTACTTC.